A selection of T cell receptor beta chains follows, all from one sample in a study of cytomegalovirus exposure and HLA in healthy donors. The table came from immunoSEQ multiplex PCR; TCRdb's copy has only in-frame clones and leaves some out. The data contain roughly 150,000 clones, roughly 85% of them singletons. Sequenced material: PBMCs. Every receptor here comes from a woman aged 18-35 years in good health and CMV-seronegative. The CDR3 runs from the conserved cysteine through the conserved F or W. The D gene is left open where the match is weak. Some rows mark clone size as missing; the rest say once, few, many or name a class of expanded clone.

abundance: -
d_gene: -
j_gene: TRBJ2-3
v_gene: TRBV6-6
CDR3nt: TGTGCCAGCAGACTCCAGGAGGTAATCTCTACAGATACGCAGTATTTT
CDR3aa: CASRLQEVISTDTQYF

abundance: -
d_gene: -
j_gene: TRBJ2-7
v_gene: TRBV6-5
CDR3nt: TGTGCCAGCAGTTACTCGTGGGCCGCCTACGAGCAGTACTTC
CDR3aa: CASSYSWAAYEQYF

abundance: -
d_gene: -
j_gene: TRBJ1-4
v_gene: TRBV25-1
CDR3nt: TGTGCCAGCAGTGAGAGGGATGAAAAACTGTTTTTT
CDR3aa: CASSERDEKLFF

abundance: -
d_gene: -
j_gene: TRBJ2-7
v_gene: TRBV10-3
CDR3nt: TGTGCCATCAGCTCCCCCGGGTCCGGTGACGAGCAGTACTTC
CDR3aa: CAISSPGSGDEQYF

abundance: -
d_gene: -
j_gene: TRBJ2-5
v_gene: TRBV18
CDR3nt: TGTGCCAGCTCACCTTACAGACTAGTCCAAGAGACCCAGTACTTC
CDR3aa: CASSPYRLVQETQYF

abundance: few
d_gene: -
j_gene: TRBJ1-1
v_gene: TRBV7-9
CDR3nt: TGTGCCAGCAGCTCCCTGGGGGGACCGAACACTGAAGCTTTCTTT
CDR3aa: CASSSLGGPNTEAFF

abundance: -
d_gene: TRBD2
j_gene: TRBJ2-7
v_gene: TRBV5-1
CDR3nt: TGCGCCAGCAGCTTGGCCTTTGCTAGCGGGTTAAAGTACGAGCAGTACTTC
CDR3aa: CASSLAFASGLKYEQYF

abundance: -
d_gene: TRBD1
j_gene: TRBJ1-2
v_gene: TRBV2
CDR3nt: TGTGCCAGCAGAGACCGGGACAGTCCTCCTTATGGCTACACCTTC
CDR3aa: CASRDRDSPPYGYTF

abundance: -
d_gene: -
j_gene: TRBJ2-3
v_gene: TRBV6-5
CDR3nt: TGTGCCAGCAGTTCCCCCGGGAGTCCCCCAGATACGCAGTATTTT
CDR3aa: CASSSPGSPPDTQYF

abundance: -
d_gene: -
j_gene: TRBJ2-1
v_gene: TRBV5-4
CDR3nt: TGTGCCAGCAGCTTGGAAGGGGGGGCGGGGGAGCAGTTCTTC
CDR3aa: CASSLEGGAGEQFF

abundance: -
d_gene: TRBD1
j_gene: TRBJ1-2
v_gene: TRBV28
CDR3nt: TGTGCCAGCAGTTTTGGGACAGGGAAGGAAGGCTACACCTTC
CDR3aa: CASSFGTGKEGYTF

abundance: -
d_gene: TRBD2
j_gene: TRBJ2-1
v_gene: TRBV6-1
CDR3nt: TGTGCCAGCAGTGTCTTGGAGCGGGGCTACAATGAGCAGTTCTTC
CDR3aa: CASSVLERGYNEQFF

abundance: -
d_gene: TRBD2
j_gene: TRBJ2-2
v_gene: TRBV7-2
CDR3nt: TGTGCCAGCAGCGATACCGGGACTAGCGCCGGGGAGCTGTTTTTT
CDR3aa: CASSDTGTSAGELFF

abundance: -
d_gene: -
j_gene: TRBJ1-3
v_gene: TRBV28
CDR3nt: TGTGCCAGCAGTTTCGCAGGTAGCTCTGGAAACACCATATATTTT
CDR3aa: CASSFAGSSGNTIYF

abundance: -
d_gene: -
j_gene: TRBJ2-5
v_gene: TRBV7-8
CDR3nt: TGTGCCAGCAGCTTAGCGGGGGGGCGGGAGCAGTACTTC
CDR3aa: CASSLAGGREQYF

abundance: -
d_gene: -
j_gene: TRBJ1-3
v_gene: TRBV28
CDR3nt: TGTGCCAGCAGTCCCCCCCGAGGGTCCTCTGGAAACACCATATATTTT
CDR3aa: CASSPPRGSSGNTIYF

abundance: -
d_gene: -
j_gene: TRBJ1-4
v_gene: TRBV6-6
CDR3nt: TGTGCCAGCAGTTACTCGATCTCCGGTCAGGCTGAAAAACTGTTTTTT
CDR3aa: CASSYSISGQAEKLFF

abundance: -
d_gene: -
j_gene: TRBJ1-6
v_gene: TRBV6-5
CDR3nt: TGTGCCAGCAGCCCCAGCGTTGGGTCACCCCTCCACTTT
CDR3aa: CASSPSVGSPLHF

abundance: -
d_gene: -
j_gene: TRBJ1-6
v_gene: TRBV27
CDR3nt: TGTGCCAGCAGTTCTTTGCGTTCACCCCTCCACTTT
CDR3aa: CASSSLRSPLHF

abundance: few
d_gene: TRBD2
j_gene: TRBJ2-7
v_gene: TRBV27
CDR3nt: TGTGCCAGCAGTTTTCCCCAGCGGGGCCACTTC
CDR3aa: CASSFPQRGHF

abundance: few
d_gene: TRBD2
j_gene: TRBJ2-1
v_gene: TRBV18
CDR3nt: TGTGCCAGCTCCCTCACTAGCGGGAGGGCCGTTGAGCAGTTCTTC
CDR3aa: CASSLTSGRAVEQFF

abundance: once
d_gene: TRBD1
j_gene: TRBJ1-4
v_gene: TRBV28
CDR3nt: TGTGCCAGCAGTCGAACCGGGACAGGGCGACACGAAAAACTGTTTTTT
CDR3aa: CASSRTGTGRHEKLFF

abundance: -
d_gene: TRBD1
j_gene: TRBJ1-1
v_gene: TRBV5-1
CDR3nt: TGCGCCAGCAGCAGGGACAGGGAGGACACTGAAGCTTTCTTT
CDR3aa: CASSRDREDTEAFF

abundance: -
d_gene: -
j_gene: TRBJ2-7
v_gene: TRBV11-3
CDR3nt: TGTGCCAGCAGCCAGAGGGGGGGTCTCTCGAAGGACGAGCAGTACTTC
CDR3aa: CASSQRGGLSKDEQYF

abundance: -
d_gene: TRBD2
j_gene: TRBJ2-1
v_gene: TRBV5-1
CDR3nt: TGCGCCAGCAGCTTGGCCTCGGGACTAGAGCGAGGTGAGCAGTTCTTC
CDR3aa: CASSLASGLERGEQFF

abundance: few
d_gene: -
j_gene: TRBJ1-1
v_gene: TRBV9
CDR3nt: TGTGCCAGCAGCGTAGGGAGATTGAACACTGAAGCTTTCTTT
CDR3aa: CASSVGRLNTEAFF

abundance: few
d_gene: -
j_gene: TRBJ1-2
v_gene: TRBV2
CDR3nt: TGTGCCAGCACACAGGGATTCGGCTACACCTTC
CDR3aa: CASTQGFGYTF

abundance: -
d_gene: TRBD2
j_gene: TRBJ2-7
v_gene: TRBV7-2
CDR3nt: TGTGCCAGCAGCACGGGACTAGCGGGCTACGAGCAGTACTTC
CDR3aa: CASSTGLAGYEQYF

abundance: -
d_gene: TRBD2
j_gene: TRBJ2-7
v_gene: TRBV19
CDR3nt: TGTGCCAGTAGTAACCTAGCGGGCAGCACCTACGAGCAGTACTTC
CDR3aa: CASSNLAGSTYEQYF

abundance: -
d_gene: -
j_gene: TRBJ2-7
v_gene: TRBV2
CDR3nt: TGTGCCAGCACCCGGGAGAGTGACGAGCAGTACTTC
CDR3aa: CASTRESDEQYF

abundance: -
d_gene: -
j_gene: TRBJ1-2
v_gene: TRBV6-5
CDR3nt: TGTGCCAGCAGTTACCTTCCCGGGCAGGGCTATGGCTACACCTTC
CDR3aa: CASSYLPGQGYGYTF

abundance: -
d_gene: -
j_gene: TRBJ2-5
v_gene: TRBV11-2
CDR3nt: TGTGCCAGCAGCTTACGACTGAAAGAGACCCAGTACTTC
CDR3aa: CASSLRLKETQYF

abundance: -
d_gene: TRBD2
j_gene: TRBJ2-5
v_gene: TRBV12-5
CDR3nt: TGTGCTAGTGCCACGTCCGGGGGGAGGCAAGAGACCCAGTACTTC
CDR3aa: CASATSGGRQETQYF

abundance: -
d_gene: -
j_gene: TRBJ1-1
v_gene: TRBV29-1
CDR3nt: TGCAGCGCCGACAGTAACACTGAAGCTTTCTTT
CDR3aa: CSADSNTEAFF

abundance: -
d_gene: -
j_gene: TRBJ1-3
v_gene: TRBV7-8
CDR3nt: TGTGCCAGCAGCCCTCAAAGGGCCCGGGGGAGAAACACCATATATTTT
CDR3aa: CASSPQRARGRNTIYF

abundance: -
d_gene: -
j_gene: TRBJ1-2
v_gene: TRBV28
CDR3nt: TGTGCCAGCAGTTTATCCGACAGCAGATACTATGGCTACACCTTC
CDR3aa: CASSLSDSRYYGYTF

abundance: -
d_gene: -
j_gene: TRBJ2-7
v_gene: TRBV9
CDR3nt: TGTGCCAGCAGCGCAGGAGGCTTCTCCTACGAGCAGTACTTC
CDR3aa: CASSAGGFSYEQYF

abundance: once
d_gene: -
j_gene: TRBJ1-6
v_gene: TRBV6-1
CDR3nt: TGTGCCAGCAGTCAGTTCCGGGAGGATAATTCACCCCTCCACTTT
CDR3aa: CASSQFREDNSPLHF

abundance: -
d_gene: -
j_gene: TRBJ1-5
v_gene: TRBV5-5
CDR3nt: TGTGCCAGCAGCCTGGCAGGGGTCAATCAGCCCCAGCATTTT
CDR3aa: CASSLAGVNQPQHF